The subject of this entry is one TCR beta chain. Its recognized antigen is unknown. No qualities accompany the bases; no much larger clone lies one base away. Enrolling through a virtual design, the prospective study's participants ranged in age from roughly 18 to 95 years and lived across more than 20 United States geographic areas. Cohort assignment in the prospective study relied on participant-reported clinical history from a screening survey and a study questionnaire. Exposed participants had been in contact, within 2 weeks of entering the study, with a person who had a PCR-confirmed or clinician-diagnosed case of COVID-19. In the prospective study, whole blood, serum and a nasopharyngeal or oropharyngeal swab were collected from each participant by mobile phlebotomists. Over a 2-month period, participants in the prospective study had the option of providing additional blood draws and questionnaires. Prospective study blood samples were shipped either frozen or at room temperature before DNA extraction.

TCRbeta CDR3 regions were amplified from genomic DNA using the immunoSEQ Assay, a bias-controlled multiplex PCR. As for the original processing: The number of nucleated cells in each sample was estimated from the amplification of reference gene primers within the assay. To quantify the absolute abundance of each unique TCRbeta CDR3 rearrangement, sequence reads were collapsed and filtered. For each sample, productive Simpson clonality was calculated as the square root of Simpson's diversity index over productive rearrangements. Held by TCRdb, this immuneACCESS table contains in-frame sequences only and omits some clones. Under half of the omission traces to an unresolved V gene where checked; the cause of the rest is unknown. V, J and clone size are taken as reported in that table, and D and trimming were inferred from the DNA itself. In all, the sample holds 280,000 or so clones, and 85% to 90% of those were seen once. Clones ranked in the top ten supply roughly 2.8% of the sample.

The data stem from a study of blood T cell repertoires in COVID-19 (dated by TCRdb to the early 2020s). Background on the whole study: Samples from collaborators originated in the United States, Italy and Spain and spanned both the acute and convalescent phases of COVID-19. The material from the prospective study consisted of cDNA or gDNA derived from T cells, B-cell-depleted T cells, or PBMCs. Subjects who had been exposed to COVID-19, were actively infected with it, or had recovered from it provided the deeply sampled blood TCRbeta repertoires that made up the dataset. A freely available public database, intended as a resource for researchers studying the immune response to SARS-CoV-2, is where the repertoires were released. Samples were obtained from the ongoing ImmuneRACE study (first 160 participants) and from some 1,200 subjects provided by 6 global collaborators. The sample metadata nearly always contained a de-identified subject ID, COVID-19 status, age in years and sex. Where available, HLA class I and class II types were taken from metadata supplied by the sample provider and were not determined by assay-based typing.

The investigation overall reported the following: The quantity of clinical and demographic metadata differed by source and by participant and was supplied without curation.

Including the terminal cysteine and phenylalanine, the CDR3 comprises 14 residues. The entry retains the CDR3 DNA only, 42 bases that are in frame from base 1. Between the V and J ends, shortened by 1 base and 4 bases respectively, the junction contains 10 bases. CDR1 GTSNPN and CDR2 SVGIG were looked up in the germline V gene (reference sequence). The chain couples TRBV30 to TRBJ1-4; the D region possibly corresponds to TRBD1 (6 bases align). Sequenced input: PBMCs or T cells enriched from blood (not recorded which). The source is a woman in her 50s who had been exposed to COVID-19. The nucleotide sequence is given as TGTGCCTGGAGTGGGGGACATGGTAATGAAAAACTGTTTTTT. This encodes CAWSGGHGNEKLFF.